Described below is a single T cell receptor beta chain sequence and its context. These data belong to a study of blood T cell repertoires in COVID-19. Study-level background: Both acute and convalescent COVID-19 samples were obtained from the United States, Italy and Spain. Sample material is recorded as cDNA or gDNA derived from T cells, B-cell-depleted T cells, or PBMCs.

Authors' processing steps: The assay estimated nucleated cells by amplifying reference gene primers. Profiling relied on immunoSEQ multiplex PCR, and the TCRdb table lists in-frame clones only, not all of them. That table supplies the V and J calls and clone size; D and trimming were determined from the DNA. Of about 260,000 clones in the sample, 80% to 90% were seen once. The CDR3 length is 12 residues. With 2 bases clipped from V and 15 bases from J, the junction kept 6 bases outside the gene matches. Germline V gene data show CDR1 as MNHEY and CDR2 as SMNVEV (reference sequence). The clonotype comes from a woman between 40 and 50 years old with acute or convalescent COVID-19. The rearrangement links TRBV27 to TRBJ2-1; 8 nucleotides align to TRBD2. The sample consisted of peripheral blood. The CDR3 reads CASSLSGREVFF. The DNA of the CDR3 is TGTGCCAGCAGTTTAAGTGGGCGGGAGGTGTTCTTC.